One and the same sample provided the 25 T cell receptor beta chains below, sequenced in a study of T-cell reconstitution after alpha-beta-depleted transplantation in children. Using unique molecular identifiers, the investigators prepared the TCRbeta library. TCRdb called the PCR reads again in MiXCR, with one record for every CDR3 protein. The sample contains 500,000 to 600,000 distinct CDR3 sequences, 25% to 30% of which appear only once. The source was PBMCs, collected before TCRalphabeta/CD19-depleted stem cell transplant. Receptors were obtained from a boy in the first two years of life with Wiskott-Aldrich syndrome, due to receive a stem cell transplant.

J is TRBJ2-7 and V is TRBV20-1; 13 bases map to TRBD2. V was clipped by 2 bases and J by 3 bases; unmatched bases: 4. This CDR3 spans 15 amino acids. Germline CDR1 and CDR2: DFQATT and SNEGSKA (reference sequence). CDR3 DNA: TGCAGTGCTAGAACTAGCGGGAGGGGTCTCTACGAGCAGTACTTC. Encoded protein: CSARTSGRGLYEQYF.

The table lists this clonotype with a few counts. This chain links TRBV6-1 with TRBJ2-3; D might be TRBD2 (5 bases). The V end was cut by 7 bases, the J end by 1 base, with 9 bases between. Germline values: CDR1 MNHNS, CDR2 SASEGT. The CDR3 is made up of 13 amino acids. The CDR3 is CASKKAGTDTQYF. The CDR3 nucleotides are TGTGCCAGCAAGAAAGCGGGCACAGATACGCAGTATTTT.

The chain is built from TRBV5-6 and TRBJ1-3; D gene unclear. Per germline, CDR1 SGHDT and CDR2 YYEEEE. Trimming took 0 bases from V and 4 from J, leaving 11 bases between them. The CDR3 is 15 amino acids. The DNA of the CDR3 is TGTGCCAGCAGCTTGGGCCGGACTCGGGGAAACACCATATATTTT. This codes for CASSLGRTRGNTIYF.

This clonotype was observed a few times. The chain combines TRBV12-3 or TRBV12-4 with TRBJ2-5, with TRBD2 identical over 11 bases. The CDR3 extends over 15 amino acids. V shed 6 bases, J shed 2 bases, and the junction held 5 bases outside the gene matches. The CDR3 region is CASSLTSGTQETQYF. CDR3 in DNA: TGTGCCAGCAGCCTGACTAGCGGGACTCAAGAGACCCAGTACTTC.

The chain has TRBV11-2 and TRBJ2-1; tentatively, D is TRBD2 (7 bases). V lost 2 bases to trimming and J lost 7 bases, with 15 bases between them. The CDR3 covers 15 residues. Germline lookup yields CDR1 SGHAT and CDR2 FQNNGV. As DNA, the CDR3 is TGTGCCAGCAGCTTACGGGGGGCGGTAGGTAATGAGCAGTTCTTC. Encoded protein: CASSLRGAVGNEQFF.

The chain employs TRBV5-1 and TRBJ2-7; D is tentatively TRBD1 or TRBD2 (5 bases each). With 6 bases removed from V and 2 bases from J, the gap between germline ends came to 18 bases. The CDR3 is 15 residues long. Germline CDR1 and CDR2: SGHRS and YFSETQ. The CDR3 DNA sequence: TGCGCCAGCACCCCATCGGCCGGGGCCACCTACGAGCAGTACTTC. This translates into CASTPSAGATYEQYF.

This clonotype was seen more than once but under ten times. This chain connects TRBV20-1 to TRBJ1-5; D not resolved. V lost 1 base, J lost 3 bases, and 16 bases lay in between. Germline CDR1 and CDR2: DFQATT and SNEGSKA (reference sequence). The CDR3 is 16 residues long. CDR3 DNA sequence: TGCAGTGCTAGAGTCACCTACGGGTTATACAATCAGCCCCAGCATTTT. Amino acids: CSARVTYGLYNQPQHF.

This clonotype has ten or more counts. This sequence joins TRBV12-3 or TRBV12-4 and TRBJ2-7; D is ambiguous. This CDR3 has 12 amino acids. Trimming cost V 6 bases and J 0 bases, with 6 bases left between them. DNA for the CDR3: TGTGCCAGCAGCAGGAGCTCCTACGAGCAGTACTTC. It codes for CASSRSSYEQYF.

J is TRBJ2-1 and V is TRBV15; 8 bases map to TRBD2. The germline gives CDR1 LNHNV, CDR2 YYDKDF (reference sequence). V shed 0 bases and J 6 bases; nucleotides not matched to a gene: 4. This CDR3 is 15 amino acids long. The CDR3 protein is CATSRETLAGNEQFF. In DNA form, the CDR3 reads TGTGCCACCAGCAGAGAAACCCTAGCGGGCAATGAGCAGTTCTTC.

This clonotype showed up just a few times. The CDR3 sequence is CASSPTAGKWEAFF. CDR3 in DNA: TGCGCCAGCAGCCCGACGGCAGGAAAGTGGGAAGCTTTCTTT. The chain is built from TRBV5-1 and TRBJ1-1; D not resolved. The CDR3 extends over 14 amino acids. Per germline, CDR1 SGHRS and CDR2 YFSETQ. Trimming removed 4 bases at V and 8 bases at J, with 18 bases between.

This clonotype has a handful of counts. This rearrangement joins TRBV4-2 to TRBJ1-3, with D uncertain. V was trimmed by 2 bases and J by 3 bases, leaving 5 bases between them. From germline, CDR1 is LGHNA and CDR2 YNFKEQ. This CDR3 region has 13 residues. The DNA for the CDR3 is TGTGCCAGCAGCCAATCGTTTGGAAACACCATATATTTT. Its translation: CASSQSFGNTIYF.

V is TRBV20-1 and J is TRBJ2-1; 7 nucleotides agree with TRBD2. Germline trimming cut 0 bases from V and 6 bases from J; bases unmatched to any gene: 8. The CDR3 runs to 15 residues. Germline CDR1 is DFQATT and CDR2 is SNEGSKA (reference sequence). The CDR3 DNA reads as TGCAGTGCTAGAGACCCCTTGAGCGGGACCAATGAGCAGTTCTTC. This translates into CSARDPLSGTNEQFF.

This clonotype was seen only a few times. The chain links TRBV5-1 to TRBJ1-2; 7 bases are shared with TRBD1. The CDR3 extends over 15 amino acids. Germline V CDR1 and CDR2: SGHRS, YFSETQ. With 0 bases clipped from V and 6 bases from J, the junction kept 8 bases outside the gene matches. DNA for the CDR3: TGCGCCAGCAGCTTGGTGGCGACAGGGATCGATGGCTACACCTTC. Encoded protein: CASSLVATGIDGYTF.

This clonotype was detected a few times. The V gene is TRBV24-1, the J gene TRBJ1-5, with 7 positions matching TRBD1. CDR3 length: 18 amino acids. J gave up 0 bases and V 3 bases, and 10 bases lay outside the gene matches. Germline lookup yields CDR1 KGHDR and CDR2 SFDVKD. The CDR3 bases are TGTGCCACCAGTGATCCCCACCGGGACAGTCATAGCAATCAGCCCCAGCATTTT. It encodes CATSDPHRDSHSNQPQHF.

This clonotype was detected a few times. V is TRBV4-1 and J is TRBJ1-1; tentatively, D is TRBD1 (6 bases). The ends were cut back, 1 base at V and 1 base at J, with 13 bases in the middle. CDR1 is MGHRA and CDR2 is YSYEKL in the germline V gene. The CDR3 loop spans 16 amino acids. The CDR3 loop is CASSQALDRRNTEAFF. In DNA form, the CDR3 reads TGCGCCAGCAGCCAAGCTCTGGACAGAAGGAACACTGAAGCTTTCTTT.

There are a few counts of this clonotype. V is TRBV5-1 and J is TRBJ2-7, with TRBD2 identical over 14 bases. Germline V lookup: CDR1 SGHRS, CDR2 YFSETQ. The J segment lost 4 bases and the V segment lost 2 bases, leaving 5 bases of the junction unmatched. CDR3 length equals 16 residues. As DNA, the CDR3 is TGCGCCAGCAGCTTCGGGACTAGCGGGAGCAGGTACGAGCAGTACTTC. Residues: CASSFGTSGSRYEQYF.

The chain links TRBV5-1 to TRBJ2-1; 14 bases are shared with TRBD2. V dropped 4 bases and J dropped 8; count of bases not matched to a gene: 5. This CDR3 is built from 15 residues. The germline gives CDR1 SGHRS, CDR2 YFSETQ. CDR3: CASSRTSGRIDEQFF. CDR3 nucleotides: TGCGCCAGCAGCCGGACTAGCGGGAGGATCGATGAGCAGTTCTTC.

The gene calls are TRBV9 and TRBJ2-7; maybe TRBD2 (6 bases). The CDR3 totals 14 residues. The V gene lost 3 bases and the J gene lost 7 bases, with 17 bases spanning the gap. The germline V gene has CDR1 SGDLS and CDR2 YYNGEE. The CDR3 sequence is CASSGGVQLDEQYF. The CDR3 region has the DNA TGTGCCAGCAGCGGCGGGGTCCAGCTGGATGAGCAGTACTTC.

This clonotype was seen more than once but under ten times. The rearrangement uses TRBV9 and TRBJ2-5; D uncertain. The V end was cut by 0 bases, the J end by 3 bases, with 12 bases between. Germline-derived CDR1 and CDR2 are SGDLS and YYNGEE. CDR3 length equals 15 residues. CDR3 nucleotide sequence: TGTGCCAGCAGCGTAGTTCCTTCAGGAAAAGAGACCCAGTACTTC. Protein: CASSVVPSGKETQYF.

This clonotype has more than one count but fewer than ten. CDR3 in amino acids: CAISESAGPYGYTF. As DNA, the CDR3 is TGTGCCATCAGTGAGTCGGCAGGCCCCTATGGCTACACCTTC. This chain connects TRBV10-3 to TRBJ1-2, with D hard to call. Between the trimmed V and J ends, which lost 0 bases and 4 bases, there was a span of 9 bases. Germline CDR1 ENHRY, CDR2 SYGVKD. The CDR3 runs to 14 residues.

This clonotype has only a few counts. The V call is TRBV9, the J call TRBJ2-1; D remains ambiguous. Trimming cost V 3 bases and J 4 bases, with 8 bases left between them. The CDR3 runs 13 residues. Germline V lookup: CDR1 SGDLS, CDR2 YYNGEE. The chain's CDR3 is CASSGNSYNEQFF. As DNA, the CDR3 is TGTGCCAGCAGCGGAAACAGTTACAATGAGCAGTTCTTC.

In DNA, the CDR3 is TGTGCCAGCAGTTACTCGAGATCCCCTAGCGGCTCCTACGAGCAGTACTTC. Translated: CASSYSRSPSGSYEQYF. The gene calls are TRBV6-5 and TRBJ2-7; 7 bases are a match to TRBD2. Germline CDR1 MNHEY, CDR2 SVGAGI. Losses at the gene ends were 0 bases for V and 0 bases for J; bases not matched to a gene: 8. The CDR3 spans 17 residues.

There are a few counts of this clonotype. The rearrangement joins TRBV5-1 to TRBJ2-5; D gene ambiguous. Germline values: CDR1 SGHRS, CDR2 YFSETQ. V lost 0 bases and J 1 base, leaving 7 bases between the germline ends. This CDR3 spans 14 amino acids. The CDR3 loop is CASSLVRSQETQYF. The CDR3 nucleotides read TGCGCCAGCAGCTTGGTACGCAGCCAAGAGACCCAGTACTTC.

The genes are TRBV6-5 and TRBJ1-6; D is unresolved. V was shortened by 4 bases and J by 5 bases, with 18 bases between the two germline ends. In germline, CDR1 is MNHEY, CDR2 SVGAGI. The length of the CDR3 is 17 residues. CDR3 sequence: CASSSAPPGLNNSPLHF. For the CDR3, the DNA is TGTGCCAGCAGTTCAGCCCCCCCAGGATTAAATAATTCACCCCTCCACTTT.

V gene TRBV20-1 combines with J gene TRBJ2-1; 9 bases are shared with TRBD2. Germline V gene data show CDR1 as DFQATT and CDR2 as SNEGSKA (reference sequence). Germline trimming cut 1 base from V and 0 bases from J; bases unmatched to any gene: 4. The CDR3 extends over 16 amino acids. CDR3 protein: CSARVFSGSSYNEQFF. The CDR3, as DNA: TGCAGTGCTAGAGTGTTTAGCGGGAGCTCCTACAATGAGCAGTTCTTC.